This T cell receptor beta chain was captured in a study of radiotherapy plus CTLA-4 blockade in lung cancer (dated by TCRdb to 2017 to 2018). For context, the study as a whole: Among enrolled patients, 15% to 20% had an objective response and about 30% reached disease control. Beyond this particular receptor, the publication reports: Early dynamic changes in blood T cell clones, together with increased serum interferon-beta after radiation, were reported as the strongest predictors of response. TCR clones derived from tumors expanded in peripheral blood after treatment with radiotherapy and ipilimumab.

To prepare the library, the immunoSEQ multiplex PCR assay was applied. The source is immuneACCESS, and TCRdb retained only in-frame sequences with V and J called. Part of the clones is not carried over; for the studies checked, unresolved V genes explain less than half of this, and the remainder is unexplained. In all, the sample holds 40,000 or so clones, and about 70% of those were seen once. 8.5% to 10% of the sample rests with the top ten. The study tested focal radiation therapy combined with CTLA-4 blockade (ipilimumab) in patients with chemo-refractory metastatic non-small-cell lung cancer. CDR1 and CDR2 are read off the germline V gene as SNHLY and FYNNEI. Between the V and J ends, shortened by 6 bases and 1 base respectively, the junction contains 15 bases. Inclusive of the bounding cysteine and phenylalanine, the CDR3 is 15 residues long. The read is trimmed to its CDR3 DNA, 45 bases read in frame from base 1.

About this clone itself: This receptor's antigen is unknown. No much larger clonotype is one base removed from it; base qualities were not supplied.

The source is a human donor with non-small cell lung cancer who had stable disease on radiotherapy plus ipilimumab. Here the sequenced sample was peripheral blood, taken from a patient treated with radiotherapy plus ipilimumab. Rearrangement joined TRBV2 to TRBJ2-5; the D region possibly corresponds to TRBD1 (6 bases align). The CDR3 reads CASSVTGTSQETQYF. The sequenced DNA is TGTGCCAGCAGCGTCACAGGGACAAGCCAAGAGACCCAGTACTTC.